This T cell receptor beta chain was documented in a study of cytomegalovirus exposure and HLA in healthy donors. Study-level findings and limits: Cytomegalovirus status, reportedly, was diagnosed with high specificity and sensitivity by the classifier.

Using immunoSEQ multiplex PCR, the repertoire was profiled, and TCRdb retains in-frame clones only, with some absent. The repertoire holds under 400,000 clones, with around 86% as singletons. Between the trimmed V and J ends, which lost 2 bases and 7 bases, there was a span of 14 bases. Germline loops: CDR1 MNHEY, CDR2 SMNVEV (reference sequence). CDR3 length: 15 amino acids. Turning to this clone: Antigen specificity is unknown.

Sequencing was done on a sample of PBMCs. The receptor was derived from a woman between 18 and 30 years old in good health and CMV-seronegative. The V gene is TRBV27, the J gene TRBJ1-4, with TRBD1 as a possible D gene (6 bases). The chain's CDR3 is CASSLSRGRTEKLFF. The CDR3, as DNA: TGTGCCAGCAGTTTAAGCAGGGGACGGACTGAAAAACTGTTTTTT. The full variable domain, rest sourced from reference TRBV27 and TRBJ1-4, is EAQVTQNPRYLITVTGKKLTVTCSQNMNHEYMSWYRQDPGLGLRQIYYSMNVEVTDKGDVPEGYKVSRKEKRNFPLILESPSPNQTSLYFCASSLSRGRTEKLFFGSGTQLSVL.